Sequencing of this TCR beta chain was carried out in a study of TIL therapy for anti-PD-1-resistant metastatic lung cancer. About the research overall: Median tumor mutation burden was 1.5 mutations per megabase.

From germline, CDR1 is SQVTM and CDR2 ANQGSEA. V shed 4 bases and J 0 bases; nucleotides not matched to a gene: 4. The length of the CDR3 is 14 residues. Sequencing used immunoSEQ v3. Profiling relied on immunoSEQ multiplex PCR, and the TCRdb table lists in-frame clones only, not all of them. The sample has about 32,000 clones, around three quarters seen once; the top ten hold approximately 2.5%. Time point: pre-treatment sample, taken before nivolumab and TIL therapy. Enrollment ran from October 2017 to early 2020. V is TRBV29-1 and J is TRBJ2-3, with 7 positions matching TRBD1. The material was blood, obtained at baseline. The origin of this receptor is a woman aged 25-80 years with non-small cell lung cancer. The CDR3 sequence is CSVGRQGSTDTQYF. The DNA of the CDR3 is TGCAGCGTTGGCAGACAGGGTAGCACAGATACGCAGTATTTT.